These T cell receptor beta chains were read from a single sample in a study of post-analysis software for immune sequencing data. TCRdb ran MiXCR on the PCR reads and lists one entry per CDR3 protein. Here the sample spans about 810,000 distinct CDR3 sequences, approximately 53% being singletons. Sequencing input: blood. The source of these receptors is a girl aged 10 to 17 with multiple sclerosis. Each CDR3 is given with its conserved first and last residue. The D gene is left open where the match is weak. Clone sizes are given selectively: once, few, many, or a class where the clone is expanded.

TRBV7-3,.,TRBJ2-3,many,CASSLEGRGDTQYF,TGTGCCAGCAGCTTGGAGGGCCGAGGAGATACGCAGTATTTT
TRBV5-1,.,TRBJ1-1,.,CASSLRDSRNTEAFF,TGCGCCAGCAGCTTGAGGGACTCCCGGAACACTGAAGCTTTCTTT
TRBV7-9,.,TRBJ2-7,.,CASSFLRLEDYEQYF,TGTGCCAGCAGCTTTCTCCGATTAGAGGACTACGAGCAGTACTTC
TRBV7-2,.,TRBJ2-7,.,CASSNHYEQYF,TGTGCCAGCAGCAATCACTACGAGCAGTACTTC
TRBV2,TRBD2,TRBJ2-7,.,CATRLAGRSEQYF,TGTGCCACCCGACTAGCGGGAAGAAGCGAGCAGTACTTC
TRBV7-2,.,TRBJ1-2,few,CASSLGRGGYGYTF,TGTGCCAGCAGCTTAGGACGGGGTGGCTATGGCTACACCTTC
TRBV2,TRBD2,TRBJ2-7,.,CASKSMGLGDEQYF,TGTGCCAGCAAGTCAATGGGACTAGGGGACGAGCAGTACTTC
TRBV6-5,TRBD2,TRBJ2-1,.,CASSSELAGTSSYNEQFF,TGTGCCAGCAGTTCAGAGCTAGCGGGAACGTCGTCCTACAATGAGCAGTTCTTC
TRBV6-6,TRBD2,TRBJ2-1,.,CASSRTSVPYNEQFF,TGTGCCAGCAGCCGGACTAGCGTTCCCTACAATGAGCAGTTCTTC
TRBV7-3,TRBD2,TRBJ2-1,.,CASSITSGGPHEQFF,TGTGCCAGCAGCATAACTAGCGGGGGGCCCCATGAGCAGTTCTTC
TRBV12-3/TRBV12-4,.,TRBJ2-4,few,CASSAGTFKNIQYF,TGTGCCAGCAGTGCCGGGACGTTCAAAAACATTCAGTACTTC
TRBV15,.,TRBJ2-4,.,CATSRDSKTVAGKAKNIQYF,TGTGCCACCAGCAGAGATTCTAAAACGGTGGCGGGAAAGGCCAAAAACATTCAGTACTTC
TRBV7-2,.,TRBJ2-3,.,CASRSGLAPSTDTQYF,TGTGCCAGCAGGTCAGGGCTAGCGCCCAGCACAGATACGCAGTATTTT
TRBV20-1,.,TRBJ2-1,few,CSARDRVRGGYNEQFF,TGCAGTGCTAGAGATAGAGTCCGGGGTGGGTACAATGAGCAGTTCTTC
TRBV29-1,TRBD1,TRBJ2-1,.,CSVVSADRRYNEQFF,TGCAGCGTTGTGTCCGCGGACAGGAGGTACAATGAGCAGTTCTTC
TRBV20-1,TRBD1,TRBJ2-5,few,CSASPAPGQGIRETQYF,TGCAGTGCTAGCCCTGCCCCGGGACAGGGCATAAGAGAGACCCAGTACTTC
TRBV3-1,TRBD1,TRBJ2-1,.,CASSIRTGDNEQFF,TGTGCCAGCAGCATCAGGACAGGGGACAATGAGCAGTTCTTC